A selection of T cell receptor beta chains follows, all from one sample in a study of EBV T-cell therapy then PD-1 blockade in nasopharyngeal carcinoma. The assay was immunoSEQ multiplex PCR, and TCRdb's table has in-frame clones only and misses some. This sample has fewer than 20,000 clones, with over 80% found just once. No cognate antigen is known for these TCRs. Sequencing used CD8+ T cells from blood, obtained at day 0 from a patient whose treatment included autologous EBV-specific T cells and nivolumab. The receptors shown here come from a man aged 35-49 years with nasopharyngeal carcinoma. Each CDR3 is given with its conserved first and last residue. The order of the fields is D gene, J gene, V gene, clone size, CDR3 protein, CDR3 DNA. The D gene is left open where the match is weak. Clone size appears in some rows only: once, few, many, or a class for an expanded clone.

.,TRBJ1-1,TRBV10-2,.,CASSLYKGGDTEAFF,TGCGCCAGCAGCCTCTACAAGGGGGGTGACACTGAAGCTTTCTTT
TRBD2,TRBJ2-7,TRBV6-2/TRBV6-3,.,CASSYEASGYYEQYF,TGTGCCAGCAGTTACGAGGCTAGCGGGTACTACGAGCAGTACTTC
.,TRBJ2-7,TRBV4-3,.,CASRQIYEQYF,TGCGCCAGCAGACAGATATACGAGCAGTACTTC
.,TRBJ1-4,TRBV6-5,.,CASRRGLNRGEKLFF,TGTGCCAGCAGACGGGGACTTAATAGAGGTGAAAAACTGTTTTTT
.,TRBJ2-7,TRBV10-3,.,CAGQKEGSPQYEQYF,TGTGCCGGCCAGAAAGAGGGGTCCCCCCAATACGAGCAGTACTTC
.,TRBJ2-2,TRBV9,.,CASSVWDGTGELFF,TGTGCCAGCAGCGTATGGGATGGCACCGGGGAGCTGTTTTTT
.,TRBJ1-6,TRBV28,once,CASSLVPTIREWGSPLHF,TGTGCCAGCAGTTTAGTCCCCACCATCAGGGAATGGGGTTCACCCCTCCACTTT
.,TRBJ2-1,TRBV24-1,.,CATRGAGRDNEQFF,TGTGCCACCAGGGGGGCAGGGAGAGACAATGAGCAGTTCTTC
TRBD1,TRBJ1-4,TRBV6-5,few,CATSVGTGNEKLFF,TGTGCCACCAGCGTCGGGACAGGGAATGAAAAACTGTTTTTT
.,TRBJ1-5,TRBV19,.,CASSWGPAAQPQHF,TGTGCCAGTAGTTGGGGGCCAGCGGCTCAGCCCCAGCATTTT
TRBD1,TRBJ1-2,TRBV24-1,.,CATSDPDRAAGYTF,TGTGCCACCAGTGACCCGGACAGGGCTGCTGGCTACACCTTC
TRBD1,TRBJ1-2,TRBV4-1,few,CASSLEGTEPLSYTF,TGCGCCAGCAGCCTAGAGGGGACAGAACCTTTGAGCTACACCTTC
.,TRBJ1-1,TRBV6-5,few,CASSQGRVGTEAFF,TGTGCCAGCAGTCAGGGGCGGGTTGGCACTGAAGCTTTCTTT
TRBD1,TRBJ1-3,TRBV4-1,.,CASSQDRGLGNTIYF,TGCGCCAGCAGCCAGGACAGGGGGCTCGGAAACACCATATATTTT
TRBD1,TRBJ2-1,TRBV6-2/TRBV6-3,.,CASSSLPHPGQGLFNEQFF,TGTGCCAGCAGTTCACTACCTCACCCAGGACAGGGGCTCTTTAATGAGCAGTTCTTC
.,TRBJ2-3,TRBV4-3,.,CASSHEAGDPGTDTQYF,TGCGCCAGCAGCCATGAGGCCGGGGACCCTGGTACAGATACGCAGTATTTT
.,TRBJ2-1,TRBV6-2/TRBV6-3,.,CASSLLKSSYNEQFF,TGTGCCAGCAGTTTGTTAAAGAGCTCCTACAATGAGCAGTTCTTC
TRBD1,TRBJ1-2,TRBV4-1,.,CASSQGGQGGYYGYTF,TGCGCCAGCAGCCAGGGGGGACAGGGGGGTTACTATGGCTACACCTTC
TRBD1,TRBJ2-7,TRBV4-3,.,CASSQGRQGSYEQYF,TGCGCCAGCAGCCAAGGAAGACAGGGTTCGTACGAGCAGTACTTC
.,TRBJ2-1,TRBV4-1,.,CASSQEARSYNEQFF,TGCGCCAGCAGCCAAGAAGCGCGCTCCTACAATGAGCAGTTCTTC
.,TRBJ2-3,TRBV5-1,.,CASSTGQSTDTQYF,TGCGCCAGCAGCACCGGACAAAGCACAGATACGCAGTATTTT
.,TRBJ1-1,TRBV5-1,.,CASSLVGTEAFF,TGCGCCAGCAGCTTGGTTGGCACTGAAGCTTTCTTT
TRBD1,TRBJ2-2,TRBV5-6,.,CASSKDRETLNTGELFF,TGTGCCAGCAGCAAGGACAGGGAGACCCTTAACACCGGGGAGCTGTTTTTT
TRBD1,TRBJ1-1,TRBV13,.,CASNNRGGVETEAFF,TGTGCCAGCAATAATCGAGGGGGCGTAGAGACTGAAGCTTTCTTT
.,TRBJ1-1,TRBV7-8,few,CASSPRSTEAFF,TGTGCCAGCAGCCCACGTAGCACTGAAGCTTTCTTT
TRBD2,TRBJ2-3,TRBV5-6,.,CASSLLPSGRADTQYF,TGTGCCAGCAGCTTGTTGCCTAGCGGGAGGGCAGATACGCAGTATTTT
.,TRBJ1-5,TRBV3-1/TRBV3-2,.,CASSQEISVGGQPQHF,TGTGCCAGCAGCCAGGAGATCTCCGTCGGGGGTCAGCCCCAGCATTTT
.,TRBJ2-3,TRBV12-3/TRBV12-4,.,CASSANTDTQYF,TGTGCCAGCAGTGCCAACACAGATACGCAGTATTTT
TRBD1,TRBJ1-2,TRBV15,.,CATRGAHGQGALGYTF,TGTGCCACCAGGGGAGCCCATGGACAGGGGGCGTTAGGCTACACCTTC
.,TRBJ2-1,TRBV5-5,medium-sized,CASSLGRLPSNEQFF,TGTGCCAGCAGCTTAGGTAGGCTGCCCTCCAATGAGCAGTTCTTC